This entry concerns a single T cell receptor (beta chain). Antigen: not known. Possible read error: a much larger clone is one base away. Unsorted bulk tissue (about 20-30 mg) underwent RNA and DNA co-extraction. Those patients suffered from chronic HBV infection and were treatment-naive. Tumor regions sampled: superior, inferior, left, right poles, and centre. The data derive from a study of tumor-infiltrating lymphocytes in primary liver carcinoma. On the study more broadly: Male and female patients aged 30 to 69 years made up the cohort. Study outcomes and limitations: Researchers report that only about 8-25% of top clones turned up in all five tumor regions.

TCR beta cDNA came from around 500 ng total RNA, primed with a constant-region primer. A slightly modified ARM-PCR protocol with three nested multiplex PCR rounds produced these TCR beta libraries. The first two PCR rounds used TRBV1-TRBV30 primers with a Cbeta primer, approximately 10 cycles each. TCRdb independently ran MiXCR on the multiplex PCR reads; one entry per CDR3 protein. Of 25,000 to 30,000 distinct CDR3 sequences in the sample, over 65% were seen once. This CDR3 is 16 amino acids long. Germline CDR1 reads SGHTA; CDR2 reads FQGTGA. The sample comprised liver tumor tissue from sampling region 3. Subset of the sample: tumor region T3, left-lateral pole. The sequence was collected from a man aged 40-49 years with primary liver carcinoma and hepatitis B virus infection. This chain uses TRBV7-3 with TRBJ2-2; D unclear. The CDR3 coding sequence is TGTGTCAGCAGCTTCCCCGGACCCCTAAACACCGGGGAGCTGTTTTTT. This codes for CVSSFPGPLNTGELFF.